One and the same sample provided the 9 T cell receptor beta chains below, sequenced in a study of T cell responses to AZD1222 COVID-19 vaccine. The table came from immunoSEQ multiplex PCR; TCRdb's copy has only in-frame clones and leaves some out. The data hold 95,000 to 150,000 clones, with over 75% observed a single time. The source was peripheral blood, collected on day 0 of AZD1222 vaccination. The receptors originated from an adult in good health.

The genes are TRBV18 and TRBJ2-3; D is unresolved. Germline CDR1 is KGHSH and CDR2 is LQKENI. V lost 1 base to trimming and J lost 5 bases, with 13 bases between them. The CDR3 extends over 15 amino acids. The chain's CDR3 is CASSPRGGSRDTQYF. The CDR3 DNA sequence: TGTGCCAGCTCACCACGTGGCGGTTCCAGAGATACGCAGTATTTT.

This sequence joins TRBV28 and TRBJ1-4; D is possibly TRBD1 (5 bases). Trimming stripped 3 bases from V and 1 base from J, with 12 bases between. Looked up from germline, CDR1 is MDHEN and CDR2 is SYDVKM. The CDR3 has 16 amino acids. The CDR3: CASSFPGAGTNEKLFF. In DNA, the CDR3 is TGTGCCAGCAGTTTTCCTGGGGCGGGAACTAATGAAAAACTGTTTTTT.

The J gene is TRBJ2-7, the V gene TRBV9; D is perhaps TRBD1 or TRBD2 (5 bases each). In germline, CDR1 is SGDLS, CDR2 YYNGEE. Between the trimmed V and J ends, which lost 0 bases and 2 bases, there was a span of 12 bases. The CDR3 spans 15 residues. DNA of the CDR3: TGTGCCAGCAGCGTAGGGGGGTTAGGGGCCTACGAGCAGTACTTC. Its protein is CASSVGGLGAYEQYF.

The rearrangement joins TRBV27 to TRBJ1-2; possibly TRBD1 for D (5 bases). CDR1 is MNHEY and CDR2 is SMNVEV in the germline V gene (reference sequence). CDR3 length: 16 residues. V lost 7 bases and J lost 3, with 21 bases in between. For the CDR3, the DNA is TGTGCCAGCATGCCAGGGAGTACGCAGAGGGACTATGGCTACACCTTC. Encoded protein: CASMPGSTQRDYGYTF.

The CDR3 loop reads CAWSFPGGTQYF. The CDR3 nucleotides are TGTGCCTGGAGCTTCCCGGGGGGGACCCAGTACTTC. The chain links TRBV30 to TRBJ2-5; 7 bases are shared with TRBD2. This CDR3 contains 12 residues. CDR1 GTSNPN and CDR2 SVGIG come from the germline V gene (reference sequence). Trimming took 3 bases from V and 7 from J; bases not matched to a gene: 5.

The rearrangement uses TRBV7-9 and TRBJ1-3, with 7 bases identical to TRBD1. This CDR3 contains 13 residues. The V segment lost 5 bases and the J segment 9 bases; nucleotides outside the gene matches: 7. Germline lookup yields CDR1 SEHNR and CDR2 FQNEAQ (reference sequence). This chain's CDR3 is CASSPGQVFTIYF. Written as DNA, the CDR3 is TGTGCCAGCAGCCCAGGACAGGTTTTCACCATATATTTT.

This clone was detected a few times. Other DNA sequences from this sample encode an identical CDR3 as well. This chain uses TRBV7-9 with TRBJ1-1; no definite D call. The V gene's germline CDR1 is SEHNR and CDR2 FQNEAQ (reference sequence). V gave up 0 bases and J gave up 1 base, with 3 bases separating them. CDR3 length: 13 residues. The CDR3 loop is CASSLAGNTEAFF. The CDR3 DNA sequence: TGTGCCAGCAGCTTAGCCGGGAACACTGAAGCTTTCTTT.

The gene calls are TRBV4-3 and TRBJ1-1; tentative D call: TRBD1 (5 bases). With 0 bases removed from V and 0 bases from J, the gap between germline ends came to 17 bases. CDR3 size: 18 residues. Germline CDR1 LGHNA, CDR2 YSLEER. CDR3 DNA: TGCGCCAGCAGCCAAGATGTCAGGGAAAGATGGGTGAACACTGAAGCTTTCTTT. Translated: CASSQDVRERWVNTEAFF.

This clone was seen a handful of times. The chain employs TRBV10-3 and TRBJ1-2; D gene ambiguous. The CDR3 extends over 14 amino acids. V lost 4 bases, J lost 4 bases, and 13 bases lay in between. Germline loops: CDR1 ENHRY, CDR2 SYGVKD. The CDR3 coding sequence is TGTGCCATCAGTGGGGAGGGAATGGGCTATGGCTACACCTTC. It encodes CAISGEGMGYGYTF.